This T cell receptor beta chain was profiled in a study of OX40 agonist ivuxolimab in advanced cancers. The method was immunoSEQ multiplex PCR; TCRdb's version includes in-frame clones alone and lacks a portion of them. The table has around 84,000 clones, just under 95% seen once. The V end was cut by 8 bases, the J end by 0 bases, with 10 bases between. Germline V gene data show CDR1 as GTSNPN and CDR2 as SVGIG (reference sequence). The CDR3 spans 13 residues. This TCR was sampled from an adult with an advanced solid tumor such as melanoma, head and neck, liver or kidney cancer. The chain carries TRBV30 and TRBJ2-2; TRBD1 or TRBD2 may be the D gene (5 bases each). This material consisted of CD4+ or CD8+ T cells sorted from blood, taken in a trial of the OX40 agonist ivuxolimab. The CDR3 DNA reads TGTGCCACGGGACGGACGAACACCGGGGAGCTGTTTTTT. Translation: CATGRTNTGELFF.